This TCR beta chain was observed in a study of blood T cell repertoires in COVID-19. Germline CDR1 and CDR2: SQVTM and ANQGSEA. The CDR3 is 11 residues long. V was pared by 4 bases and J by 8 bases, with 9 bases between. Produced via immunoSEQ multiplex PCR; TCRdb's table is partial and in-frame only. The table has about 97,000 clones, 88% seen once; the top ten hold approximately 2%. The clonotype originates from a man aged 50-59 years with COVID-19, enrolled during active disease. The rearrangement joins TRBV29-1 to TRBJ2-1; D is unclear. The sample was peripheral blood. CDR3 in DNA: TGCAGCGTTGTTCCCGTCCATGAGCAGTTCTTC. This codes for CSVVPVHEQFF.